Described below is a single T cell receptor (beta chain) sequence and its context. The target antigen is unknown. This specimen comes from a study of cytomegalovirus exposure and HLA in healthy donors. Study-level findings and limits: Rarity marked most TCR sequences, yet some public TCRs occurred in many donors. In an earlier analysis, about 87% or about 30%: the productive usage of most TCR beta V segments. Later analysis showed most CMV-associated TCR beta chains appearing HLA-restricted. The HLA-A and HLA-B alleles of most subjects were reportedly predicted accurately from TCR beta sequences.

Primers included in the PCR were 60 Vbeta and 13 Jbeta primers. This table comes from immunoSEQ multiplex PCR, and its TCRdb copy is limited to in-frame clones, with some not included. The repertoire holds fewer than 200,000 clones, with approximately 86% as singletons. The sequenced sample was PBMCs. The receptor's source is a male donor in good health and CMV-seronegative.

CDR3 sequence (DNA): TGTGCCAGCAGCCAAGTTATGGAGCAGTTCTTC. It translates to CASSQVMEQFF. J is TRBJ2-1 and V is TRBV14, with no clear D. There are 11 residues in the CDR3. The V end was cut by 1 base, the J end by 10 bases, with 5 bases between. Per germline, CDR1 SGHDN and CDR2 FVKESK.